The clone carrying this TCR beta chain was detected only a few times. The treatment denotes: randomized to nivolumab then ipilimumab (arm A) or the reverse (arm B). Patients had received no earlier DNA-damaging chemotherapy. The data were taken from a study of sequential checkpoint blockade in melanoma. Assay used: immunoSEQ multiplex PCR; TCRdb lists only in-frame clones, some missing. The table has about 5,100 clones, about 31% seen once. This CDR3 is built from 15 residues. With 5 bases removed from V and 3 bases from J, the gap between germline ends came to 13 bases. Germline assignment: CDR1 MNHGY and CDR2 SAAAGT.

The sequencing here drew on tumor tissue (inferred from file names), taken from a patient given nivolumab and ipilimumab in sequence. This receptor was taken from a human donor with melanoma. The chain employs TRBV6-8 and TRBJ1-4; D not certain. The CDR3 is CASSGLDSANEKLFF. The CDR3 bases are TGTGCCAGCAGTGGCCTAGACTCGGCTAATGAAAAACTGTTTTTT.